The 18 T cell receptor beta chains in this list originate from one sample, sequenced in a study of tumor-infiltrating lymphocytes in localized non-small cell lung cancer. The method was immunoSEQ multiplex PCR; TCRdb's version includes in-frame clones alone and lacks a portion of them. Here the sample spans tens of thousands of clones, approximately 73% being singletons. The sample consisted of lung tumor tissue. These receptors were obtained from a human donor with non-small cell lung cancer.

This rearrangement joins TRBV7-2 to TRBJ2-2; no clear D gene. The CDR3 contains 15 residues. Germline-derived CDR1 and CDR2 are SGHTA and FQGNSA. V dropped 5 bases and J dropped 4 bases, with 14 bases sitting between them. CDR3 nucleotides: TGTGCCAGCAGCGCCTCCCAGATGGGCACCGGGGAGCTGTTTTTT. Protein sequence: CASSASQMGTGELFF.

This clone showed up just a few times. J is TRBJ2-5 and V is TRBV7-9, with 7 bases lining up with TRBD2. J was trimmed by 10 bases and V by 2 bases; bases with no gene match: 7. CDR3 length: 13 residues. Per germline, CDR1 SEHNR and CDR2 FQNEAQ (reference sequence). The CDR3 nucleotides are TGTGCCAGCAGCTTAAGGGACCGGGGGGACCAGTACTTC. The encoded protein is CASSLRDRGDQYF.

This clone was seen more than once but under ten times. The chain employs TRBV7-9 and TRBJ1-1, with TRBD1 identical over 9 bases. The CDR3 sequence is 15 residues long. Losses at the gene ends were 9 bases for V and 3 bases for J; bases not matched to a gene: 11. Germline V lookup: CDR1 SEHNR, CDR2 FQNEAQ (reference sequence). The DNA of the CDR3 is TGTGCCAGTGAACCCGGGACAGGGATGCACACTGAAGCTTTCTTT. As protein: CASEPGTGMHTEAFF.

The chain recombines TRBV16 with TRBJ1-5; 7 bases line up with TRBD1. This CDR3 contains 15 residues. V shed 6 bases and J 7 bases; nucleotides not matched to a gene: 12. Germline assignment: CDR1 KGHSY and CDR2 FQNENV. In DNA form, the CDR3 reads TGTGCCAGCAGTCCCGACAGGGTCAAGGGGCAGCCCCAGCATTTT. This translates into CASSPDRVKGQPQHF.

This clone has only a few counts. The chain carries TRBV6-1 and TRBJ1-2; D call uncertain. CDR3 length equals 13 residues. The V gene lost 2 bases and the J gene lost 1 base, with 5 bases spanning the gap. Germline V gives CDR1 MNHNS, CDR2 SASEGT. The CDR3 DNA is TGTGCCAGCAGTGAATACAGTAACTATGGCTACACCTTC. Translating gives CASSEYSNYGYTF.

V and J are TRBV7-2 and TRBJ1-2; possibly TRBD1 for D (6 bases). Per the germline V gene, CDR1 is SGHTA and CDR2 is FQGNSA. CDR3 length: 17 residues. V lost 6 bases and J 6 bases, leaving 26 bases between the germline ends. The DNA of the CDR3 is TGTGCCAGCAGTCCATTACAGGGAGGTTTTTTTTCGGATGGCTACACCTTC. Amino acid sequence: CASSPLQGGFFSDGYTF.

The CDR3 reads CAKGPVPRSFGYGYTF. The DNA of the CDR3 is TGTGCCAAGGGCCCCGTCCCACGATCGTTTGGTTATGGCTACACCTTC. V is TRBV2 and J is TRBJ1-2, with unresolved D. V was shortened by 10 bases and J by 5 bases, with 26 bases between the two germline ends. CDR3 length: 16 residues. Germline V CDR1 and CDR2: SNHLY, FYNNEI.

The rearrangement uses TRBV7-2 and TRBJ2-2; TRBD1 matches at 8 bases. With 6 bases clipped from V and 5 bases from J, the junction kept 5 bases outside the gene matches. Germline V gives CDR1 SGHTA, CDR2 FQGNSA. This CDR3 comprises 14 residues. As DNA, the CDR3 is TGTGCCAGCAGTTTCACAGGGGGAACCGGGGAGCTGTTTTTT. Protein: CASSFTGGTGELFF.

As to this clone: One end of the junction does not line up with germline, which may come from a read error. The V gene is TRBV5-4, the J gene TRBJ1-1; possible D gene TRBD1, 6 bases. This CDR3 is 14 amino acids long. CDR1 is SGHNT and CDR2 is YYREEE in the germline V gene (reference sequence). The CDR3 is CASRLDSLNTEAFF. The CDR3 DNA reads TGTGCCAGCAGGTTGGACAGCCTGAACACTGAAGCTTTCTTT.

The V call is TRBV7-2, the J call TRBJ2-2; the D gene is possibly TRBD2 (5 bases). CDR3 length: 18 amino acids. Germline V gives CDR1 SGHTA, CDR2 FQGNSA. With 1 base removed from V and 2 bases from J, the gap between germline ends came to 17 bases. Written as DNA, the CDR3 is TGTGCCAGCAGCTTAGTATGGCGGGCAGGACGAAACACCGGGGAGCTGTTTTTT. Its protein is CASSLVWRAGRNTGELFF.

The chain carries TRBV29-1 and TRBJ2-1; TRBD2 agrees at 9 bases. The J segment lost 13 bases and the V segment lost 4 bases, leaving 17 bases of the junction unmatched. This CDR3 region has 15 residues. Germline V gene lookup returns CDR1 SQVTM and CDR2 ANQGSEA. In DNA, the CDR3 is TGCAGCGTTGGAGGGAATGGGCGGGGGGGCCTCTTTCAGTTCTTC. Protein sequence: CSVGGNGRGGLFQFF.

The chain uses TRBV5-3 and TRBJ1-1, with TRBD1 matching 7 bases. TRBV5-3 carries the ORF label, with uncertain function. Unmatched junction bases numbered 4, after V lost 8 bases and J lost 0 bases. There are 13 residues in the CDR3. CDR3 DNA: TGTGCCAGCAGGGACAGTATGAACACTGAAGCTTTCTTT. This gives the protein CASRDSMNTEAFF.

CDR3 loop: CASSLGVTYEQYF. CDR3 DNA: TGTGCCAGCAGCTTGGGAGTGACCTACGAGCAGTACTTC. The V gene is TRBV7-2, the J gene TRBJ2-7, with D tentatively TRBD2 (5 bases). Germline CDR1 SGHTA, CDR2 FQGNSA. There are 13 residues in the CDR3. Trimming took off 3 bases at V and 2 bases at J, with 8 bases between the two ends.

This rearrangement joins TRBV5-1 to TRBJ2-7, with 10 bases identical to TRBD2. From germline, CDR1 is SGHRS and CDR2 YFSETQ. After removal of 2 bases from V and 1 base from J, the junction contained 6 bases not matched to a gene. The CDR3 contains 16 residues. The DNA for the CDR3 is TGCGCCAGCAGCTTCGGGGCTAGCGGGGGATCCTACGAGCAGTACTTC. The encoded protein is CASSFGASGGSYEQYF.

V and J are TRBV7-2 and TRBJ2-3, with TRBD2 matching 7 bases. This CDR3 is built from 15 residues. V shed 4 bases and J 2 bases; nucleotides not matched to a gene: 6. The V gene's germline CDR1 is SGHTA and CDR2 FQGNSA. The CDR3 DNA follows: TGTGCCAGCAGCTCCCAGACTAGCCACACAGATACGCAGTATTTT. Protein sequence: CASSSQTSHTDTQYF. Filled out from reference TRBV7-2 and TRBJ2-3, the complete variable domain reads GAGVSQSPSNKVTEKGKDVELRCDPISGHTALYWYRQSLGQGLEFLIYFQGNSAPDKSGLPSDRFSAERTGGSVSTLTIQRTQQEDSAVYLCASSSQTSHTDTQYFGPGTRLTVL.

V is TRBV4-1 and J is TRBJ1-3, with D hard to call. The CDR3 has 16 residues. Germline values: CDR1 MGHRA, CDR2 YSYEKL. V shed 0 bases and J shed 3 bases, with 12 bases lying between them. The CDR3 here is CASSQDWRIGGNTIYF. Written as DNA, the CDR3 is TGCGCCAGCAGCCAAGATTGGAGAATTGGTGGAAACACCATATATTTT.

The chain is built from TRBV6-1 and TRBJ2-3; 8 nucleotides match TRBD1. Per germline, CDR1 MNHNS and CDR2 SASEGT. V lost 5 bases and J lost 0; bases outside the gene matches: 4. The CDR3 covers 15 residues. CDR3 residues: CASSPRTGSTDTQYF. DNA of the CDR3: TGTGCCAGCAGTCCAAGGACAGGGAGCACAGATACGCAGTATTTT.

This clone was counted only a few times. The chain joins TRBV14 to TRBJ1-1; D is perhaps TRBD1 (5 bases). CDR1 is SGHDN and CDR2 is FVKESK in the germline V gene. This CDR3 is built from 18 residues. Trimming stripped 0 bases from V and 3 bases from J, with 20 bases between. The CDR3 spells CASSQELIRRRGDTEAFF. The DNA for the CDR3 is TGTGCCAGCAGCCAAGAACTGATCCGACGAAGGGGCGACACTGAAGCTTTCTTT. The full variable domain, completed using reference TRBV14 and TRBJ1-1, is EAGVTQFPSHSVIEKGQTVTLRCDPISGHDNLYWYRRVMGKEIKFLLHFVKESKQDESGMPNNRFLAERTGGTYSTLKVQPAELEDSGVYFCASSQELIRRRGDTEAFFGQGTRLTVV.